This TCR beta chain came from a study of HIV-infected patients and healthy controls. cDNA was made from approximately 500 ng RNA using alpha and beta constant primers. Alpha and beta chain libraries were made separately by chain-specific third strand synthesis with multiplexing indices. Using its own MiXCR run on the 5' RACE reads, TCRdb lists one record per CDR3 protein. This sample has approximately 9,000 distinct CDR3 sequences, with approximately 7.9% found just once. Whole blood was used without fractionation, so all unsorted peripheral T cells were included. Germline V CDR1 and CDR2: MDHEN, SYDVKM. The CDR3 totals 14 residues. V lost 5 bases, J lost 7 bases, and 6 bases stayed unmatched. This clonotype occurred many times.

The source material was blood, sampled before antiretroviral therapy. The receptor was derived from an adult with HIV infection. The donor label of this sample is uncertain. This rearrangement joins TRBV28 to TRBJ2-4, with TRBD1 matching 9 bases. The CDR3 is CASSPTGGTNIQYF. The CDR3 DNA follows: TGTGCCAGCAGTCCGACAGGGGGTACGAACATTCAGTACTTC.